What follows is one T cell receptor beta chain and its context. This sample is part of a study of T cells expressing NK-cell markers. TCRdb reprocessed the 5' RACE reads and keeps a single row for each CDR3 protein, giving no DNA. The table for this sample gives about 460,000 distinct CDR3 sequences. There are 15 residues in the CDR3. Germline V gives CDR1 SGHDT, CDR2 YYEEEE. The rearrangement links TRBV5-6 to TRBJ1-1. This clonotype was obtained from a woman aged 45 to 65 in good health. Source material: blood T cells: a sorted CD56 or NKG2C T cell subset, CD4+ or CD8+ T cells, or bulk PBMC T cells (not recorded which). The CDR3 here is CASSDNEGWGTEAFF. Full variable domain (rest looked up from reference TRBV5-6 and TRBJ1-1): DAGVTQSPTHLIKTRGQQVTLRCSPKSGHDTVSWYQQALGQGPQFIFQYYEEEERQRGNFPDRFSGHQFPNYSSELNVNALLLGDSALYLCASSDNEGWGTEAFFGQGTRLTVV.